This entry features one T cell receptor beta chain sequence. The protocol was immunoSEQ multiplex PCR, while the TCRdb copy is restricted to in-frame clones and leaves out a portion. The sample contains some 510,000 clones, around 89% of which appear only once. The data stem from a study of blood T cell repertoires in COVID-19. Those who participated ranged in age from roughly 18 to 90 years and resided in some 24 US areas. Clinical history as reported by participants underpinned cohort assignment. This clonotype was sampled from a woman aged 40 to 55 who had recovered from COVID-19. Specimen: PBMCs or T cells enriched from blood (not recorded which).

Here the CDR3 DNA reads TGTGCCAGCAGTTACTCGATCGACTTCGGGACCGGGGAGCTGTTTTTT. Translating it yields CASSYSIDFGTGELFF. The gene calls are TRBV6-6 and TRBJ2-2, with D unclear. The germline V and J ends were trimmed by 0 bases and 5 bases, with 13 bases remaining between them. CDR1 MNHNY and CDR2 SVGAGI come from the germline V gene (reference sequence). This CDR3 has 16 amino acids.